Listed below are T cell receptor beta chains from one sample, sequenced in a study of graft-versus-host responses after intestinal transplantation. Their cognate antigens are unknown. Profiled with immunoSEQ multiplex PCR; TCRdb holds only in-frame clones, not every one. Found here are some 120,000 clones, 85% to 95% of them singletons; the top ten hold approximately 0.17%. The sample consisted of unstimulated CD4+ T cells sorted from spleen or lymph node cells, taken before intestinal transplant. These TCRs come from a human donor who received an intestinal transplant. CDR3s include the opening cysteine and the closing phenylalanine or tryptophan. Fields, in order: D gene, clone size, J gene, V gene, CDR3 DNA, CDR3 protein. D genes are given only for firm matches. Clone sizes are given selectively: once, few, many, or a class where the clone is expanded.

TRBD1,NA,TRBJ2-7,TRBV5-8,TGTGCCAGCAGCTTGGCTCGGGACAGCGTTTGGAAGCAGTACTTC,CASSLARDSVWKQYF
NA,NA,TRBJ1-2,TRBV7-9,TGTGCCAGCAGCACCGCCGGGCCTACAGAGAGCTATGGCTACACCTTC,CASSTAGPTESYGYTF
NA,NA,TRBJ1-1,TRBV7-9,TGTGCCAGCACGGGCCGTATCCGGACTTTCTTT,CASTGRIRTFF
TRBD1,NA,TRBJ1-1,TRBV28,TGTGCCAGCAGTTTATGGGGACAGGGGGCGCTTAAGGTAGCTTTCTTT,CASSLWGQGALKVAFF
NA,NA,TRBJ1-2,TRBV16,TGTGCCAGCAGCCCAGTCAGGGAAGCCTATGGCTACACCTTC,CASSPVREAYGYTF
TRBD2,once,TRBJ2-1,TRBV7-8,TGTGCCAGCAGCCTACCTATGGGTAGCGGGGGGGCCAGGAATGAGCAGTTCTTC,CASSLPMGSGGARNEQFF
NA,NA,TRBJ1-1,TRBV5-4,TGTGCCAGCACCTCTGGGGGCGAAGCTTTCTTT,CASTSGGEAFF
NA,NA,TRBJ2-1,TRBV5-1,TGCGCCAGCAGCTTGGGGCAGGGTGGTGATGAGCAGTTCTTC,CASSLGQGGDEQFF
TRBD1,NA,TRBJ2-4,TRBV5-1,TGCGCCAGCAGCTTTGGGACAGCAGACATTCAGTACTTC,CASSFGTADIQYF
NA,NA,TRBJ1-4,TRBV30,TGTGCCTGCCTGACGGTAATGGGTGAAAAACTGTTTTTT,CACLTVMGEKLFF
TRBD2,NA,TRBJ2-1,TRBV14,TGTGCCAGCAGCCACCGACTAGCGGGGTTGCGATACAATGAGCAGTTCTTC,CASSHRLAGLRYNEQFF
NA,NA,TRBJ2-6,TRBV18,TGTGCCAGCTCACCTGCAGCCTACTCTGGGGCCAACGTCCTGACTTTC,CASSPAAYSGANVLTF
TRBD2,NA,TRBJ2-1,TRBV10-3,TGTGCCATCAGTGAGGAAGGGGAGGGGAGCTCCTACAATGAGCAGTTCTTC,CAISEEGEGSSYNEQFF
TRBD1,NA,TRBJ1-1,TRBV19,TGTGCCAGTAGCCCCGAGGGGACAGGGGGGTTCATGAACACTGAAGCTTTCTTT,CASSPEGTGGFMNTEAFF
NA,NA,TRBJ1-1,TRBV5-6,TGTGCCAGTCAGCTTATTTCAGTTAACACTGAAGCTTTCTTT,CASQLISVNTEAFF
TRBD1,NA,TRBJ2-1,TRBV5-4,TGTGCCAGCAGCTTGGCCGGGACAGGGGGGTACAATGAGCAGTTCTTC,CASSLAGTGGYNEQFF
TRBD1,NA,TRBJ1-2,TRBV6-1,TGTGCCAGCAGACAGGGGCGTTCGGGGGAATATGGCTACACCTTC,CASRQGRSGEYGYTF
TRBD2,NA,TRBJ2-1,TRBV9,TGTGCCAGCAGCCCGGGAGGTAGCGGGGTATCGTCTGAGCAGTTCTTC,CASSPGGSGVSSEQFF
TRBD2,NA,TRBJ2-7,TRBV27,TGTGCCAGCAGTTTCGTGTTAGCGGGGGCTTTTGTGCAGTACTTC,CASSFVLAGAFVQYF
TRBD1,NA,TRBJ1-3,TRBV9,TGTGCCAGCAGCGTGGCAGTATCCGGGACAGGGGTCGGTTGGAGTGGAAACACCATATATTTT,CASSVAVSGTGVGWSGNTIYF
NA,NA,TRBJ1-6,TRBV28,TGTGCCAGCAGTGCCCCGACGTTTTTCCTCCACTTT,CASSAPTFFLHF
NA,once,TRBJ2-1,TRBV9,TGTGCCAGCAGCACCCCCGTGGAGGGGCACAGCTCCTACAATGAGCAGTTCTTC,CASSTPVEGHSSYNEQFF
NA,once,TRBJ1-1,TRBV15,TGTGCCACCAGCAGAGTAGGGGGGGGGACTGAAGCTTTCTTT,CATSRVGGGTEAFF
NA,NA,TRBJ1-5,TRBV12-5,TGTGCTAGTGGTGGGCCCGGGAATAGCAATCAGCCCCAGCATTTT,CASGGPGNSNQPQHF
NA,NA,TRBJ1-6,TRBV21-1,TGTGCCAGCAGGACCGGGACAGGTGATTCACCCCTCCACTTT,CASRTGTGDSPLHF
NA,NA,TRBJ2-7,TRBV2,TGTGCCAGCAGTTCCCCCGGGGACTCCTACGAGCAGTACTTC,CASSSPGDSYEQYF
NA,NA,TRBJ1-4,TRBV2,TGTGCCTCCATCAGGGGCGGGGCCGGAGGCGGAAAACTGTTTTTT,CASIRGGAGGGKLFF
NA,NA,TRBJ1-6,TRBV6-5,TGTGCCAGCATGAGGGGTAATAATTCACCCCTCCACTTT,CASMRGNNSPLHF
TRBD1,NA,TRBJ1-1,TRBV4-1,TGCGCCAGCAGCCAAGATGACAGGGGTTGGACTGAAGCTTTCTTT,CASSQDDRGWTEAFF
TRBD2,NA,TRBJ2-3,TRBV5-5,TGTGCCAGCGTCGGCGGGGGGAGGTCAGATACGCAGTATTTT,CASVGGGRSDTQYF
NA,NA,TRBJ2-1,TRBV25-1,TGTGCCAGCAGTAAAGTTTACGATGAGCAGTTCTTC,CASSKVYDEQFF
TRBD1,NA,TRBJ2-7,TRBV5-1,TGCGCCAGCAGCTTTGGGGACAGGGGTGCCGAGCAGTACTTC,CASSFGDRGAEQYF
NA,NA,TRBJ1-2,TRBV5-1,TGCGCCAGCAGCGTTGGGGGGTACCTCTATGGCTACACCTTC,CASSVGGYLYGYTF
TRBD1,NA,TRBJ1-2,TRBV19,TGTGCCAGTAGTATAGGCGACAGGGCCGCCCTGGGGGGCTACACCTTC,CASSIGDRAALGGYTF
NA,NA,TRBJ1-3,TRBV9,TGTGCCAGCAGCGTAGGTGGAACCTCTGGAAACACCATATATTTT,CASSVGGTSGNTIYF
TRBD1,NA,TRBJ1-1,TRBV7-2,TGTGCCAGCAGCTTAGTCGCAGGGGGTCCCTTGAACACTGAAGCTTTCTTT,CASSLVAGGPLNTEAFF
NA,NA,TRBJ2-3,TRBV7-9,TGTGCCAGCAGCTTTAGCGGCACAGATACGCAGTATTTT,CASSFSGTDTQYF
NA,NA,TRBJ1-1,TRBV20-1,TGCAGTGCTAGAGATTCACAGGAAGCTTTCTTT,CSARDSQEAFF
NA,NA,TRBJ1-2,TRBV5-1,TGCGCCAGCAGACCGGACGGGAACTATGGCTACACCTTC,CASRPDGNYGYTF
TRBD1,NA,TRBJ1-2,TRBV11-2,TGTGCCAGCAGCTTAATGGGACAGGGCGTTGGTGGCTACACCTTC,CASSLMGQGVGGYTF
NA,NA,TRBJ1-2,TRBV2,TGTGCCAGCATCCCCGAGAGATTGGGCTACACCTTC,CASIPERLGYTF
NA,NA,TRBJ2-7,TRBV5-1,TGCGCCAGCAGCTCCCCCCTGGGGACGACCTACGAGCAGTACTTC,CASSSPLGTTYEQYF
TRBD1,NA,TRBJ2-2,TRBV29-1,TGCAGCGTTTCAGGGGGCACCGGGGAGCTGTTTTTT,CSVSGGTGELFF
NA,NA,TRBJ1-1,TRBV23-1,TGCGCCAGCCGCAAAAGAGAGGGCTGGAGATGGGACACTGAAGCTTTCTTT,CASRKREGWRWDTEAFF
NA,NA,TRBJ2-3,TRBV7-9,TGTGCCAGCAGCCCGACCATGGCGCAGTATTTT,CASSPTMAQYF
TRBD1,NA,TRBJ1-6,TRBV27,TGTGCCAGCAGCCGATATCAGACAGGGGAGGGTTCACCCCTCCACTTT,CASSRYQTGEGSPLHF
NA,NA,TRBJ2-1,TRBV5-4,TGTGCCAGCAGCTTTAACCCGGGTGGGTGGAATGAGCAGTTCTTC,CASSFNPGGWNEQFF
NA,once,TRBJ1-1,TRBV4-1,TGCGCCAGCAGCGTCGGGAACACTGAAGCTTTCTTT,CASSVGNTEAFF
NA,NA,TRBJ2-3,TRBV4-1,TGCGCCAGCAGCCAAGGGCAGAGCACAGATACGCAGTATTTT,CASSQGQSTDTQYF
NA,once,TRBJ2-7,TRBV5-1,TGCGCCAGCAGCTTTGTTCGACAGGCTCGGAAGGACGAGCAGTACTTC,CASSFVRQARKDEQYF
NA,few,TRBJ2-2,TRBV27,TGTGCCAGCAGTTTAGGAGGTTTTGCCGGGGAGCTGTTTTTT,CASSLGGFAGELFF
NA,NA,TRBJ1-1,TRBV6-5,TGTGCCAGCAGTTACGGAACGTACACTGAAGCTTTCTTT,CASSYGTYTEAFF
NA,NA,TRBJ1-1,TRBV6-5,TGTGCCAGCAGTTACATCTCTCCGAACACTGAAGCTTTCTTT,CASSYISPNTEAFF
NA,NA,TRBJ1-5,TRBV11-2,TGTGCCAGCAGCTCGGGACGGGGAGGGCAGCCCCAGCATTTT,CASSSGRGGQPQHF
TRBD2,NA,TRBJ2-5,TRBV6-1,TGTGCCAGCAGCGGGGGGGCCTACAGAGAGACCCAGTACTTC,CASSGGAYRETQYF
NA,NA,TRBJ2-7,TRBV9,TGTGCCAGCAGCGTAGATAGGGAGCAGGAATACGAGCAGTACTTC,CASSVDREQEYEQYF
NA,few,TRBJ2-5,TRBV5-4,TGTGCCAGCAGCCCCGGGGAGACCCAGTACTTC,CASSPGETQYF
TRBD2,NA,TRBJ2-6,TRBV19,TGTGCCAGTAGTATACTAGCGGGGGGGCCTGGGGCCAACGTCCTGACTTTC,CASSILAGGPGANVLTF
TRBD1,NA,TRBJ2-1,TRBV10-3,TGTGCCATCAGGCCGGGACAGGGGTACAATGAGCAGTTCTTC,CAIRPGQGYNEQFF
TRBD2,NA,TRBJ2-7,TRBV7-8,TGTGCCAGCAGCTCTCTAGCGGGGGTTATTACCTACGAGCAGTACTTC,CASSSLAGVITYEQYF